This paragraph reports one TCR beta chain. Its specificity is unknown. The V gene end was trimmed by 6 bases and the J gene end by 1 base; junction bases not matched to a gene: 4. The CDR3 length is 14 residues. Germline CDR1 is MNHEY and CDR2 is SVGEGT. The entry originates in a study of metastatic and nonmetastatic thyroid tumors. Whole-study context: Repertoire comparisons spanned blood and tumor or nodule tissue from malignant and benign thyroid patients. Findings and limits, study-wide: Across blood and tumor, TCR beta diversity in malignant thyroid tumors was reportedly significantly higher than in benign nodules.

Per the original methods: What underpinned the distant-metastasis classifier for papillary thyroid cancer was the set of CDR3 differences across clinicopathological groups. TCRdb re-clonotyped the PCR reads through MiXCR. These V and J calls are TCRdb output, not the study's own analysis. The sample holds 30,000 to 35,000 clones, under 25% seen once. Nobody among the patients had been given any treatment before thyroid surgery. The origin of this receptor is a male donor with papillary thyroid cancer or a benign thyroid nodule (not recorded which). Some clones in this sample may be carry-over from other donors' samples. The sample was tumor tissue. The chain carries TRBV6-2 or TRBV6-3 and TRBJ1-1, with TRBD1 matching over 8 bases. The CDR3 DNA is TGTGCCAGCAGGGCCGGGACAGGGAACACTGAAGCTTTCTTT. Its translation: CASRAGTGNTEAFF.